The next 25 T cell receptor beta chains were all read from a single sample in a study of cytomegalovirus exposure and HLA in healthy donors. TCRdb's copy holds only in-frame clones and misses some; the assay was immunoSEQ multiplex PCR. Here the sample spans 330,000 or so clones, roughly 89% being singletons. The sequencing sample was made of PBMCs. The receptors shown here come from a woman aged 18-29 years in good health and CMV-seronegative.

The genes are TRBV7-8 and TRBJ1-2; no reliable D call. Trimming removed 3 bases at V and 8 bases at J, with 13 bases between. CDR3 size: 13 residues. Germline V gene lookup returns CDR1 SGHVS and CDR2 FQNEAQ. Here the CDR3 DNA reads TGTGCCAGCAGCTTGGATGGGCCCCTGGGCTACACCTTC. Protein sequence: CASSLDGPLGYTF.

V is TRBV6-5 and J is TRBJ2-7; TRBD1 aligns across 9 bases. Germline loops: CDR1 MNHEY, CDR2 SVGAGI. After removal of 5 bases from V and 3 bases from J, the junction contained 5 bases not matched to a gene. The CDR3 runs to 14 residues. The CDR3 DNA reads TGTGCCAGCAGTGCACCGGGACAGGGCTACGAGCAGTACTTC. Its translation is CASSAPGQGYEQYF.

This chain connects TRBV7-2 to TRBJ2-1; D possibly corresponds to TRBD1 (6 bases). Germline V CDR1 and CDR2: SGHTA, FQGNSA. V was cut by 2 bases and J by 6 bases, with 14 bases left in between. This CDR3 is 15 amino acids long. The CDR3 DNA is TGTGCCAGCAGCTTAAGACAGGTGGCCCCCAATGAGCAGTTCTTC. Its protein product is CASSLRQVAPNEQFF.

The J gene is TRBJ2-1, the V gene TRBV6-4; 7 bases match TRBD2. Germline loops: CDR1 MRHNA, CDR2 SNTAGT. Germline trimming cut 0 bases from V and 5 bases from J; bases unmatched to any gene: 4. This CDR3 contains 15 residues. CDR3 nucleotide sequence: TGTGCCAGCAGTGACTCGGGGGAGGGCCACAATGAGCAGTTCTTC. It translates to CASSDSGEGHNEQFF.

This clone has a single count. CDR3 region: CASNRESYNEQFF. Written as DNA, the CDR3 is TGTGCCAGCAATCGGGAATCCTACAATGAGCAGTTCTTC. The chain is built from TRBV6-5 and TRBJ2-1; possibly TRBD2 for D (5 bases). Germline V lookup: CDR1 MNHEY, CDR2 SVGAGI. CDR3 length equals 13 residues. Trimming removed 7 bases from V and 1 base from J, with 8 bases in between.

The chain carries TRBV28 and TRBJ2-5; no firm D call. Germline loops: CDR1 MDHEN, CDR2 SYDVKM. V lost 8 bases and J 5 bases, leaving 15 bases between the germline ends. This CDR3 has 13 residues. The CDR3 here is CASSYTGYETQYF. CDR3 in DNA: TGTGCCAGCTCGTACACCGGGTACGAGACCCAGTACTTC.

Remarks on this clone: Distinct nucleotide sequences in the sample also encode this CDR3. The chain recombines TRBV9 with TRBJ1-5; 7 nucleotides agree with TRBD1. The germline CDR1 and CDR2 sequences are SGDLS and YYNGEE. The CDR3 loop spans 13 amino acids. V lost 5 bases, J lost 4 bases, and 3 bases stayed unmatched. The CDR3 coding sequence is TGTGCCAGCAGTGCAGGGGGGAATCAGCCCCAGCATTTT. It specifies CASSAGGNQPQHF.

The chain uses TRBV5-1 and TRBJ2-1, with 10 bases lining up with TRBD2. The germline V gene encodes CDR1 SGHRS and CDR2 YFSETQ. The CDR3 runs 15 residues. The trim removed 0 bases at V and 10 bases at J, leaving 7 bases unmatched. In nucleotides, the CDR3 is TGCGCCAGCAGCTTGGGGCTAGCGGGAGTATGGGAGCAGTTCTTC. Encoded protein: CASSLGLAGVWEQFF.

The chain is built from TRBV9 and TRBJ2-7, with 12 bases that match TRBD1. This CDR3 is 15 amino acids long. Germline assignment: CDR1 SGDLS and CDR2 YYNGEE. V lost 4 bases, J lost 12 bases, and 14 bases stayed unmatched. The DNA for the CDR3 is TGTGCCAGCAGCTTCACGCCGGGACAGGGGGCAAGTGTGTACTTC. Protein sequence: CASSFTPGQGASVYF.

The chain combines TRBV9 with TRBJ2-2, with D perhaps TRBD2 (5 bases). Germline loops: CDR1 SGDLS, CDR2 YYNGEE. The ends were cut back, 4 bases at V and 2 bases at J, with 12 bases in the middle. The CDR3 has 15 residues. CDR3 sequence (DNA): TGTGCCAGCAGCACTAGGGCCCAAAACACCGGGGAGCTGTTTTTT. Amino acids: CASSTRAQNTGELFF.

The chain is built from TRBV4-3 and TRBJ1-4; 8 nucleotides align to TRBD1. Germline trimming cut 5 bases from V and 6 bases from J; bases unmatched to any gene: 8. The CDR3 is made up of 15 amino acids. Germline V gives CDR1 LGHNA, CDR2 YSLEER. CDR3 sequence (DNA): TGCGCCAGCAGCACTTATACAGGGGGGGATGAAAAACTGTTTTTT. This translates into CASSTYTGGDEKLFF.

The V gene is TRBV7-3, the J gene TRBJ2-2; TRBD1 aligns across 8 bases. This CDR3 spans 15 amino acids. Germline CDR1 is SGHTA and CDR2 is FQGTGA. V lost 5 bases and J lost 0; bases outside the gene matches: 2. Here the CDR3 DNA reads TGTGCCAGCAGCCAGACAGGGGCGAACACCGGGGAGCTGTTTTTT. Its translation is CASSQTGANTGELFF.

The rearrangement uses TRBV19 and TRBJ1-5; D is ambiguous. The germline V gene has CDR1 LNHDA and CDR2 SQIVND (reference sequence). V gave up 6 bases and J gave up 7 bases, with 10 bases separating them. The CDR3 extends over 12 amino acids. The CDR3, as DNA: TGTGCCAGTAGCGGGGAGGGACAGCCCCAGCATTTT. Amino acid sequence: CASSGEGQPQHF.

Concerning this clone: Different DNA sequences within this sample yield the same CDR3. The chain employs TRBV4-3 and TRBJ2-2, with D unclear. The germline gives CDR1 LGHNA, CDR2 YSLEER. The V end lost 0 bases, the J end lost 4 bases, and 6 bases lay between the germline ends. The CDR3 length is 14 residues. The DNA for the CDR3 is TGCGCCAGCAGCCAAGATACAGCCACCGGGGAGCTGTTTTTT. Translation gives CASSQDTATGELFF.

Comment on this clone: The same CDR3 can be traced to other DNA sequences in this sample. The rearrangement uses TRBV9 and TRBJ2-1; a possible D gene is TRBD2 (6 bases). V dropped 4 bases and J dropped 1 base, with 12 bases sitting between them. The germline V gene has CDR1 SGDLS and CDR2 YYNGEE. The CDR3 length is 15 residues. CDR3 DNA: TGTGCCAGCAGCCCCCGTCTAGCGTCCTACAATGAGCAGTTCTTC. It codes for CASSPRLASYNEQFF.

CDR3 protein: CASSHTGYSTDTQYF. Written as DNA, the CDR3 is TGTGCCAGCAGCCATACAGGGTATTCCACAGATACGCAGTATTTT. The gene calls are TRBV9 and TRBJ2-3, with D perhaps matching TRBD1 (6 bases). V was trimmed by 4 bases and J by 2 bases, leaving 14 bases between them. The CDR3 loop spans 15 amino acids. Germline assignment: CDR1 SGDLS and CDR2 YYNGEE.

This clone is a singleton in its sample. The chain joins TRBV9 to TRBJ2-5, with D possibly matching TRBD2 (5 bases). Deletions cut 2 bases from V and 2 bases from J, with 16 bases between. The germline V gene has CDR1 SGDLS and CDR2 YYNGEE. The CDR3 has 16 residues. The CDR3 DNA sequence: TGTGCCAGCAGCGTCGCCGGTCGGGGTCCTCAAGAGACCCAGTACTTC. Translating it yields CASSVAGRGPQETQYF.

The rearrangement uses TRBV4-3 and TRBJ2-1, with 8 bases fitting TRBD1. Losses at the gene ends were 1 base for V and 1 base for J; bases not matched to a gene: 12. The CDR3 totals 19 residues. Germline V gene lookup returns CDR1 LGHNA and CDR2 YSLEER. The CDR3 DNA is TGCGCCAGCAGCCAAGGAACTGCCCCCGGACAGGGATCCTACAATGAGCAGTTCTTC. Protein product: CASSQGTAPGQGSYNEQFF.

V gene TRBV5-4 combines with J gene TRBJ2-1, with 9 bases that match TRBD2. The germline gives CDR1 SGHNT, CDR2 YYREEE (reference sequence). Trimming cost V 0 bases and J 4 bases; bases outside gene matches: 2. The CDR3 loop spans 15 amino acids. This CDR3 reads CASSLAAGGYNEQFF. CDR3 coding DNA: TGTGCCAGCAGCTTGGCCGCGGGAGGGTACAATGAGCAGTTCTTC.

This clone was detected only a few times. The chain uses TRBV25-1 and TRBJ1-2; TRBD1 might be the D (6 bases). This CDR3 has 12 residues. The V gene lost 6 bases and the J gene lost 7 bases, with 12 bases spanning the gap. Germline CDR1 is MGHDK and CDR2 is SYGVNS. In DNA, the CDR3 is TGTGCCAGCAGCCAAGGGGGTGGTGGCTACACCTTC. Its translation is CASSQGGGGYTF.

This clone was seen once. As DNA, the CDR3 is TGCGCCAGCAGCGCTACTTTCGGGACAGGGGGCTACGAGCAGTACTTC. The encoded protein is CASSATFGTGGYEQYF. The V gene is TRBV4-1, the J gene TRBJ2-7; TRBD1 matches at 11 bases. This CDR3 is built from 16 residues. Germline loops: CDR1 MGHRA, CDR2 YSYEKL. The V and J ends lost 5 bases and 3 bases, in that order; junction bases with no gene match: 9.

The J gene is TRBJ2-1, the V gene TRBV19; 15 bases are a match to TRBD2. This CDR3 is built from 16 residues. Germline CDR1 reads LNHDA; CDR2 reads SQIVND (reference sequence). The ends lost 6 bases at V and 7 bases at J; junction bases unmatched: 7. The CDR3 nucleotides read TGTGCCAGTAGGGGTCCGGGGACTAGCGGGAGGAATGAGCAGTTCTTC. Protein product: CASRGPGTSGRNEQFF.

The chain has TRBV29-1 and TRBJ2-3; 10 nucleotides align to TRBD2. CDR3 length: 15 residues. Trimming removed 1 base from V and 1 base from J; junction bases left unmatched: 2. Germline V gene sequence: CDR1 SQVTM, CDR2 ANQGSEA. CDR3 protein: CSVEGGTSGTDTQYF. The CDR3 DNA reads TGCAGCGTTGAAGGGGGGACTAGCGGCACAGATACGCAGTATTTT.

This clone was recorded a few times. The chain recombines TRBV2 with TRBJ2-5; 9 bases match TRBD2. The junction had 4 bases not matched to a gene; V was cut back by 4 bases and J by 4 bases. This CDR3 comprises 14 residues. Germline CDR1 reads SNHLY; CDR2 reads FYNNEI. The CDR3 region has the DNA TGTGCCAGCAGTGGTAGCGGGAGTCGAGAGACCCAGTACTTC. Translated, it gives CASSGSGSRETQYF. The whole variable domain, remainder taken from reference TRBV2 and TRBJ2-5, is EPEVTQTPSHQVTQMGQEVILRCVPISNHLYFYWYRQILGQKVEFLVSFYNNEISEKSEIFDDQFSVERPDGSNFTLKIRSTKLEDSAMYFCASSGSGSRETQYFGPGTRLLVL.

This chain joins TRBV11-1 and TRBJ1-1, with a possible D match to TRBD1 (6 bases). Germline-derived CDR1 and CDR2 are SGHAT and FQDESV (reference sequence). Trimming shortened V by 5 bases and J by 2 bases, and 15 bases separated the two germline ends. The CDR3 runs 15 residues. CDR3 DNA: TGTGCCAGCAGCCCGAGTGTTGGGGGCAACACTGAAGCTTTCTTT. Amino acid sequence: CASSPSVGGNTEAFF. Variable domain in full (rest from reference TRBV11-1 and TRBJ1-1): EAEVAQSPRYKITEKSQAVAFWCDPISGHATLYWYRQILGQGPELLVQFQDESVVDDSQLPKDRFSAERLKGVDSTLKIQPAELGDSAMYLCASSPSVGGNTEAFFGQGTRLTVV.